This is a list of T cell receptor beta chains from one sample in a study of shared clonotypes between healthy human individuals. TCRdb keeps only in-frame clones here, not all; method: immunoSEQ multiplex PCR. The sample consists of 2 million to 2.5 million clones, roughly 93% of them appearing once. The sequenced material came from naive CD4+ T cells from PBMCs. These receptors came from a man younger than 35 in good health. Some clones in this sample may be carry-over from other donors' samples. Both conserved end residues are part of each CDR3. D genes are given only for firm matches. Size is omitted from some rows. Given values are once, few, many or a class for expanded clones.

V gene	J gene	D gene	clone size	CDR3 DNA	CDR3 protein
TRBV6-1	TRBJ2-7	TRBD2	-	TGTGCCAGCAGTGGGGCTAGCGGAGGGATGAGGCAGTACTTC	CASSGASGGMRQYF
TRBV12-5	TRBJ2-2	-	-	TGTGCTAGTGGTTTGGTAAGAGAGGGCGACGGGGAGCTGTTTTTT	CASGLVREGDGELFF
TRBV6-5	TRBJ2-6	-	-	TGTGCCAGCAGGCCAGAACCTGGGGCCAACGTCCTGACTTTC	CASRPEPGANVLTF
TRBV27	TRBJ2-7	-	-	TGTGCCAGCAGTTCCTCCTTTTCTGGACAGACCACGGCCGAGCAGTACTTC	CASSSSFSGQTTAEQYF
TRBV28	TRBJ1-3	-	-	TGTGCCAGCAGTTTATGGCTCAGCTCTGGAAACACCATATATTTT	CASSLWLSSGNTIYF
TRBV28	TRBJ2-3	TRBD2	-	TGTGCCAGCAGACCAGCCATGACTAGCGGAGAATCCACAGATACGCAGTATTTT	CASRPAMTSGESTDTQYF
TRBV4-1	TRBJ2-3	TRBD2	-	TGCGCCAGCAGACGCGGGTCTAGCGGAACCAAAGATACGCAGTATTTT	CASRRGSSGTKDTQYF
TRBV7-2	TRBJ2-3	-	-	TGTGCCAGCAGTTTGGGGAGGTTAGATACGCAGTATTTT	CASSLGRLDTQYF
TRBV18	TRBJ1-1	TRBD1	-	TGTGCCAGCTCCCCAGGGGGGGCAGCGGGCGCTTTCTTT	CASSPGGAAGAFF
TRBV5-4	TRBJ2-3	TRBD2	-	TGTGCCAGCAGCGTGCGGGAGACGGGCACAGATACGCAGTATTTT	CASSVRETGTDTQYF
TRBV6-6	TRBJ2-5	TRBD1	-	TGTGCCAGCAGACAGGGGGCGCGAGAGACCCAGTACTTC	CASRQGARETQYF
TRBV5-6	TRBJ2-1	TRBD2	-	TGTGCCAGCAGCTTGACGACTAGCGGGAGATCTGAGCAGTTCTTC	CASSLTTSGRSEQFF
TRBV7-2	TRBJ2-5	-	-	TGTGCCAGCAGAATAGGGTTTCAAGAGACCCAGTACTTC	CASRIGFQETQYF
TRBV2	TRBJ2-7	-	-	TGTGCCAGCACCGGGACAAGTTACCTCTACGAGCAGTACTTC	CASTGTSYLYEQYF
TRBV10-3	TRBJ1-4	-	-	TGTGCCATCAGTGAGTCACGTCTCGGCGGTGAAAAACTGTTTTTT	CAISESRLGGEKLFF
TRBV7-9	TRBJ1-1	TRBD1	-	TGTGCCAGCAGCCAGACAGGGGTCACTGAAGCTTTCTTT	CASSQTGVTEAFF
TRBV5-1	TRBJ2-7	-	-	TGCGCCAGCAGCTTGGTTCCAGCCACCTACGAGCAGTACTTC	CASSLVPATYEQYF
TRBV28	TRBJ1-1	-	few	TGTGCCAGCTCCCTAGTCAGGGTAGGGACTGAAGCTTTCTTT	CASSLVRVGTEAFF
TRBV4-3	TRBJ2-1	-	-	TGCGCCAGCAGCCAAGAGTCCAGCTTCTCCTACAATGAGCAGTTCTTC	CASSQESSFSYNEQFF
TRBV2	TRBJ2-1	-	-	TGTGCCAGCAGTGAAGCGCTTGGGCAGGGTGGGAATGAGCAGTTCTTC	CASSEALGQGGNEQFF
TRBV7-3	TRBJ2-2	-	-	TGTGCCAGCAGCTTACTGGCCAACACCGGGGAGCTGTTTTTT	CASSLLANTGELFF
TRBV4-2	TRBJ2-7	-	-	TGTGCCAGCAGCCAGACGATCGCCTACGAGCAGTACTTC	CASSQTIAYEQYF
TRBV7-9	TRBJ2-1	TRBD2	-	TGTGCCAGCAGTTTAGGGACTAGCGGGAGGTCTTTAAATGAGCAGTTCTTC	CASSLGTSGRSLNEQFF
TRBV18	TRBJ1-3	-	-	TGTGCCAGCTCACCACCAAGGGACTCTGGAAACACCATATATTTT	CASSPPRDSGNTIYF
TRBV5-4	TRBJ2-3	TRBD1	-	TGTGCCAGCAGCGCCCCGAGCAGGGGGACAGATACGCAGTATTTT	CASSAPSRGTDTQYF
TRBV4-1	TRBJ2-6	-	-	TGCGCCAGCAGCCAAAGATTCGCTGGGGCCAACGTCCTGACTTTC	CASSQRFAGANVLTF
TRBV2	TRBJ2-3	-	-	TGTGCCAGCAGTGACACAGATACGCAGTATTTT	CASSDTDTQYF
TRBV5-6	TRBJ2-2	-	-	TGTGCCAGCAGCTTGGGGCCCAGTTGGAGAACCGGGGAGCTGTTTTTT	CASSLGPSWRTGELFF
TRBV28	TRBJ2-3	-	-	TGTGCCAGCAGGTCGACTGATACGCAGTATTTT	CASRSTDTQYF
TRBV10-3	TRBJ1-2	TRBD1	-	TGTGCCATCAGAGGGGACAGGACTAACTATGGCTACACCTTC	CAIRGDRTNYGYTF
TRBV28	TRBJ2-5	-	-	TGTGCCAGCAGCCCAGGGACCGTACAAGAGACCCAGTACTTC	CASSPGTVQETQYF
TRBV5-1	TRBJ2-7	-	-	TGCGCCAGCAGCTTGGTCCCCGGGATCGCCTACGAGCAGTACTTC	CASSLVPGIAYEQYF
TRBV7-2	TRBJ2-3	TRBD2	-	TGTGCCAGCAGCCACGGAGGGCTAGCGGGGGGCGATACGCAGTATTTT	CASSHGGLAGGDTQYF
TRBV5-1	TRBJ1-1	-	-	TGCGCCAGCAGCCTAATGGACAGGAACACTGAAGCTTTCTTT	CASSLMDRNTEAFF
TRBV7-9	TRBJ2-7	-	-	TGTGCCAGCAGTCCGGCGGAGCGGGTTGCCCACGAGCAGTACTTC	CASSPAERVAHEQYF
TRBV19	TRBJ2-1	-	-	TGTGCCAGTAGTATAGAAGGGATGTCGGTAGGTGAGCAGTTCTTC	CASSIEGMSVGEQFF
TRBV18	TRBJ2-7	TRBD2	-	TGTGCCAGCTCACCCTCGGTTCAACGGACTAGCGGCCACGAGCAGTACTTC	CASSPSVQRTSGHEQYF
TRBV5-4	TRBJ1-5	-	-	TGTGCCAGCAGCTCAAAGGAGGGGGAAAGTCAGCCCCAGCATTTT	CASSSKEGESQPQHF
TRBV10-1	TRBJ2-5	-	once	TGCGCCAGCAGTCCAGGTATTCAAGAGACCCAGTACTTC	CASSPGIQETQYF
TRBV28	TRBJ1-2	TRBD1	-	TGTGCCACCCGGACAGGACTACTCTATGGCTACACCTTC	CATRTGLLYGYTF
TRBV6-6	TRBJ2-7	TRBD1	-	TGTGCCAGCAGTCTCTCGGGACAGAAGTACGAGCAGTACTTC	CASSLSGQKYEQYF
TRBV6-5	TRBJ1-4	-	-	TGTGCCAGCAGTCGAACAGCCGCAACTAATGAAAAACTGTTTTTT	CASSRTAATNEKLFF